Listed below are T cell receptor beta chains from one sample, sequenced in a study of blood T cell repertoires in COVID-19. Sequencing used immunoSEQ multiplex PCR; TCRdb keeps in-frame clones, though not all of them. The table includes about 190,000 clones, about four fifths detected once. The sequencing sample was made of peripheral blood. All receptors come from a man aged 55-75 years with acute or convalescent COVID-19. Both conserved end residues are trimmed from each CDR3. The order of the fields is J gene, V gene, D gene, CDR3 protein. D genes are given only for firm matches.

>TRBJ2-7|TRBV5-1|TRBD2
ASSLGGLAGVSYEQY
>TRBJ1-1|TRBV29-1|NA
SVELQKPNTEAF
>TRBJ2-1|TRBV30|NA
AWRDLHVKNEQF
>TRBJ1-2|TRBV9|NA
ASSAAWLSYGYT
>TRBJ1-2|TRBV30|NA
AWSDGNYGYT
>TRBJ2-3|TRBV10-3|NA
AISDTVLTDTQY
>TRBJ2-7|TRBV30|TRBD2
AWSVGLAGGRYEQY
>TRBJ2-7|TRBV21-1|NA
ASSKYSDRDREYEQY
>TRBJ2-1|TRBV9|TRBD1
ASSVTGGDRHEQF
>TRBJ1-3|TRBV6-5|TRBD1
ASSQGGPGNTIY
>TRBJ1-2|TRBV3-1/TRBV3-2|TRBD1
ASSQARRSSTGDYGYT
>TRBJ2-2|TRBV7-6|TRBD1
ASSPGTADTGELF
>TRBJ1-1|TRBV7-8|TRBD1
ASSFFAGGMNTEAF
>TRBJ1-2|TRBV29-1|TRBD1
SVASGGTNYGYT
>TRBJ2-2|TRBV6-6|NA
ASSYSQGGELF
>TRBJ1-1|TRBV2|TRBD1
ASSSDRANTEAF
>TRBJ1-6|TRBV7-9|NA
ASSLGPRLNSPLH
>TRBJ2-1|TRBV7-2|TRBD2
ASRTSGYNEQF
>TRBJ1-3|TRBV28|TRBD1
ASSLGGQTSGNTIY
>TRBJ1-2|TRBV12-3/TRBV12-4|TRBD1
ASSSDRAYGYT
>TRBJ1-1|TRBV19|TRBD1
ASSRYRDRGGAF
>TRBJ2-5|TRBV5-1|NA
ASSSQETQY
>TRBJ1-4|TRBV30|NA
AWRATGATNEKLF
>TRBJ1-1|TRBV10-3|TRBD1
AITLDRDTEAF
>TRBJ1-3|TRBV18|TRBD1
ASSLGQGASGNTIY
>TRBJ1-6|TRBV18|TRBD1
ASSPQGAGSPLH
>TRBJ1-5|TRBV6-1|NA
ASTLEAQPQH
>TRBJ1-2|TRBV5-6|NA
ASSLNSYGYT
>TRBJ1-1|TRBV2|NA
ASSEMGAGTEAF
>TRBJ2-7|TRBV4-1|NA
ASSPRPGRGFSYEQY
>TRBJ1-5|TRBV5-1|NA
ASRVSPGEPQH
>TRBJ2-7|TRBV7-6|NA
ASSLARDGSYEQY
>TRBJ1-2|TRBV2|TRBD1
ASSDGRGNYGYT
>TRBJ2-7|TRBV13|TRBD2
ASGTSGSYEQY
>TRBJ1-1|TRBV7-7|NA
ASSPLPADGQNTEAF
>TRBJ2-2|TRBV27|TRBD1
ASSTTGIGELF
>TRBJ1-2|TRBV5-4|NA
ASSPLLTGNYGYT
>TRBJ2-1|TRBV4-1|NA
ASSRAANEQF
>TRBJ2-4|TRBV20-1|TRBD1
SASRDRDESDIQY
>TRBJ1-1|TRBV19|NA
ASTLGSFNTEAF
>TRBJ1-3|TRBV3-1/TRBV3-2|NA
ASSQFLNTIY
>TRBJ1-2|TRBV2|NA
ASSSGYSNYGYT
>TRBJ2-1|TRBV25-1|NA
ASSEEGVLDEQF
>TRBJ1-2|TRBV6-1|NA
ASSVHRDYDFNYGYT
>TRBJ2-3|TRBV24-1|TRBD2
ATSDPSRGGRTSDTQY
>TRBJ1-1|TRBV5-1|NA
ASSPRDVTEAF
>TRBJ1-2|TRBV6-6|NA
ASSPSGAQTSNYGYT
>TRBJ1-2|TRBV28|TRBD1
ASSNNRGRFYGYT
>TRBJ1-5|TRBV3-1/TRBV3-2|TRBD1
ASSQNPGGYQPQH
>TRBJ2-5|TRBV4-2|TRBD2
ASSQGTSGELPLETQY
>TRBJ1-6|TRBV6-6|NA
ASSDTTNSPLH
>TRBJ2-2|TRBV30|TRBD2
AWKSRSLRNGGTGELF
>TRBJ2-7|TRBV7-3|TRBD1
ASSSPTGLYEQY
>TRBJ1-2|TRBV11-2|NA
ASSLGSFYGYT